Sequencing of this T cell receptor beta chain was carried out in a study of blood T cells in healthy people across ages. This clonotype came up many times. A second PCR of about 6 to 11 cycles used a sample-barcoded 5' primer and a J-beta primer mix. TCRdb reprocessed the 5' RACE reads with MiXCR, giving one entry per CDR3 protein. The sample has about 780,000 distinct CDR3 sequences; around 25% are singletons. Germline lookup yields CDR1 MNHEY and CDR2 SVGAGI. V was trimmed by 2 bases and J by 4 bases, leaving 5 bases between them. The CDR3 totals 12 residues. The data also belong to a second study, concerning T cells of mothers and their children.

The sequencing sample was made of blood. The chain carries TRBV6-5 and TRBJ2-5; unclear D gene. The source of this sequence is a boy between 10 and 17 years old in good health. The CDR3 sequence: CASSYVGETQYF. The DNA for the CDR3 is TGTGCCAGCAGTTACGTTGGAGAGACCCAGTACTTC.